These 30 T cell receptor beta chains originate from one sample sequenced in a study of T cells in Graves' hyperthyroidism and ophthalmopathy. RNA transcripts were the template for amplifying TCR beta CDR3 regions. TCR CDR3 underwent first-round RT-PCR with the HTBI primer set. TCRdb reprocessed the multiplex PCR reads with MiXCR, giving one entry per CDR3 protein. This table has roughly 350,000 distinct CDR3 sequences, 12% to 15% appearing once. The source material was blood. Receptor source: a woman between 40 and 55 years old with Graves' ophthalmopathy.

Remarks on this clonotype: One end of the junction fails to match germline, which may point to a read error. The CDR3 DNA is TGTGCCAGCTCAGCCCCGAACACCAGGGAGCTGTTTTTT. Translated: CASSAPNTRELFF. V and J are TRBV12-3 or TRBV12-4 and TRBJ2-2; no clear D. The CDR3 contains 13 residues.

This clonotype was observed at least ten times. The genes are TRBV3-1 and TRBJ2-1, with 10 nucleotides matching TRBD2. Germline CDR1 reads LGHDT; CDR2 reads YNNKEL (reference sequence). The CDR3 extends over 15 amino acids. Trimming removed 7 bases from V and 4 bases from J; junction bases left unmatched: 7. This chain's CDR3 is CASTGLAEKYNEQFF. In DNA, the CDR3 is TGTGCCAGCACAGGACTAGCGGAGAAGTACAATGAGCAGTTCTTC.

DNA of the CDR3: TGCAGTGCTAGAGTGGCAGGCGGCGAGCAGTACTTC. It specifies CSARVAGGEQYF. The V call is TRBV20-1, the J call TRBJ2-7; D not resolved. The CDR3 is 12 residues long. Germline CDR1 DFQATT, CDR2 SNEGSKA (reference sequence). Between the trimmed V and J ends, which lost 1 base and 6 bases, there was a span of 10 bases.

CDR3 nucleotide sequence: TGTGCCAGCAGCTTGGGACAGAGCAATTCACCCCTCCACTTT. This sequence encodes CASSLGQSNSPLHF. The chain joins TRBV11-2 to TRBJ1-6; 7 positions match TRBD1. The CDR3 runs 14 residues. Germline CDR1 is SGHAT and CDR2 is FQNNGV. J was trimmed by 7 bases and V by 3 bases; bases with no gene match: 3.

The V and J genes are TRBV28 and TRBJ1-4, with 11 bases fitting TRBD1. The CDR3 runs to 17 residues. V gave up 4 bases and J gave up 6 bases; unmatched junction bases: 10. Germline loops: CDR1 MDHEN, CDR2 SYDVKM. CDR3: CASSSRTGGMGDEKLFF. DNA for the CDR3: TGTGCCAGCAGTTCCCGGACAGGGGGCATGGGAGATGAAAAACTGTTTTTT.

This clonotype was counted many times. This CDR3 reads CASSPRSLETQYF. The CDR3 coding sequence is TGTGCCAGCTCACCACGTAGTCTAGAGACCCAGTACTTC. The chain combines TRBV18 with TRBJ2-5; D uncertain. Germline-derived CDR1 and CDR2 are KGHSH and LQKENI. The CDR3 is made up of 13 amino acids. Trimming shortened V by 1 base and J by 4 bases, and 7 bases separated the two germline ends.

This clonotype was observed many times. The chain employs TRBV28 and TRBJ2-7, with 8 bases aligning to TRBD2. The CDR3 consists of 13 residues. CDR1 MDHEN and CDR2 SYDVKM come from the germline V gene. V lost 3 bases, J lost 3 bases, and 1 base stayed unmatched. The CDR3 DNA is TGTGCCAGCAGTTTGACTAGCGTCTACGAGCAGTACTTC. Amino acids: CASSLTSVYEQYF.

This clonotype was seen once. The chain has TRBV6-5 and TRBJ1-2, with D unclear. Germline V CDR1 and CDR2: MNHEY, SVGAGI. Trimming took off 0 bases at V and 2 bases at J, with 10 bases between the two ends. The CDR3 has 15 residues. In nucleotides, the CDR3 is TGTGCCAGCAGTTACTCGAAGTCGGTAAACTATGGCTACACCTTC. Its protein is CASSYSKSVNYGYTF.

This clonotype was found a few times. The rearrangement joins TRBV3-1 to TRBJ1-5; D call uncertain. This CDR3 spans 19 amino acids. From germline, CDR1 is LGHDT and CDR2 YNNKEL (reference sequence). V was trimmed by 9 bases and J by 6 bases, leaving 33 bases between them. CDR3 residues: CASVASAGPFIPGSQPQHF. As DNA, the CDR3 is TGTGCCAGTGTCGCCTCGGCCGGGCCGTTCATTCCCGGCAGTCAGCCCCAGCATTTT.

V and J are TRBV6-1 and TRBJ2-1; 9 nucleotides align to TRBD1. V was pared by 7 bases and J by 4 bases, with 8 bases of the junction left unmatched. Germline V gene data show CDR1 as MNHNS and CDR2 as SASEGT. The CDR3 sequence is 15 residues long. This chain's CDR3 is CASTPDRGIYNEQFF. The CDR3 DNA reads as TGTGCCAGCACCCCGGACAGGGGAATTTACAATGAGCAGTTCTTC.

The sample holds many counts of this clonotype. The chain links TRBV4-1 to TRBJ2-1; D gene ambiguous. Germline CDR1 is MGHRA and CDR2 is YSYEKL. This CDR3 spans 15 amino acids. V gave up 0 bases and J gave up 0 bases, with 6 bases separating them. Here the CDR3 DNA reads TGCGCCAGCAGCCAAGATAGAGGCTCCTACAATGAGCAGTTCTTC. This codes for CASSQDRGSYNEQFF.

The rearrangement joins TRBV12-3 or TRBV12-4 to TRBJ2-1, with TRBD1 matching 12 bases. With 8 bases clipped from V and 3 bases from J, the junction kept 5 bases outside the gene matches. CDR3 length: 15 residues. The CDR3 loop is CASGGTGGFYNEQFF. The CDR3 DNA is TGTGCCAGCGGAGGGACAGGGGGCTTCTACAATGAGCAGTTCTTC.

In this sample, this clonotype turned up many times. The rearrangement uses TRBV11-2 and TRBJ2-1, with TRBD2 as a possible D gene (6 bases). Looked up from germline, CDR1 is SGHAT and CDR2 is FQNNGV. This CDR3 comprises 16 residues. Trimming removed 5 bases from V and 5 bases from J, with 19 bases in between. The CDR3 bases are TGTGCCAGCAGCCCCAACTTAGCGGTTGGACACAATGAGCAGTTCTTC. Translated, it gives CASSPNLAVGHNEQFF.

A note on this clonotype: The germline gene is not matched at one end of the junction; a read error may be the cause. This chain uses TRBV19 with TRBJ2-3; weak D call: TRBD1 (6 bases). CDR1 and CDR2 (germline): LNHDA, SQIVND (reference sequence). This CDR3 region has 13 residues. Here the CDR3 reads CASSSQRTDAQYF. CDR3 DNA: TGTGCCAGTAGTTCACAGCGGACAGATGCGCAGTATTTT.

In its sample, this clonotype was seen many times. The J gene is TRBJ2-3, the V gene TRBV6-1; D ambiguous. Germline CDR1 reads MNHNS; CDR2 reads SASEGT. The CDR3 covers 14 residues. Trimming removed 5 bases from V and 6 bases from J, with 15 bases in between. The CDR3 coding sequence is TGTGCCAGCAGTTCCCCGACCCAGTGGGATACGCAGTATTTT. Translation: CASSSPTQWDTQYF.

To note about this clonotype: A single base separates this from a much larger clone, so it may be a read error. J is TRBJ2-1 and V is TRBV7-9, with 7 bases that match TRBD1. The V gene's germline CDR1 is SEHNR and CDR2 FQNEAQ (reference sequence). CDR3 size: 14 residues. With 4 bases clipped from V and 7 bases from J, the junction kept 7 bases outside the gene matches. The CDR3 loop reads CASSSDRAKNEQFF. The CDR3 nucleotides are TGTGCCAGCAGCTCAGACAGGGCGAAGAATGAGCAGTTCTTC.

V usage is TRBV6-1 and J usage is TRBJ2-7; D may be TRBD1 (5 bases). V gave up 3 bases and J gave up 3 bases, with 9 bases separating them. Per germline, CDR1 MNHNS and CDR2 SASEGT. This CDR3 is 13 amino acids long. DNA for the CDR3: TGTGCCAGCAGTGAGATTACAGGCTACGAGCAGTACTTC. Protein sequence: CASSEITGYEQYF.

The V and J genes are TRBV29-1 and TRBJ2-1; perhaps TRBD1 as D (6 bases). The CDR3 covers 13 residues. Trimming pared 3 bases from V and 2 bases from J, leaving 8 bases between. Germline values: CDR1 SQVTM, CDR2 ANQGSEA. The CDR3 DNA is TGCAGCGTTGAGTACAGGGCCTACAATGAGCAGTTCTTC. This gives the protein CSVEYRAYNEQFF.

This clonotype was observed a handful of times. The V and J genes are TRBV18 and TRBJ2-1; D is ambiguous. Trimming pared 4 bases from V and 5 bases from J, leaving 15 bases between. The CDR3 length is 15 residues. Looked up from germline, CDR1 is KGHSH and CDR2 is LQKENI. The CDR3 nucleotides read TGTGCCAGCTCACAGAAGTACGAGTGGCACAATGAGCAGTTCTTC. This gives the protein CASSQKYEWHNEQFF.

Many counts were recorded for this clonotype. The chain couples TRBV20-1 to TRBJ2-1; either TRBD1 or TRBD2 may supply D (5 bases each). V lost 3 bases, J lost 4 bases, and 22 bases lay in between. The germline V gene encodes CDR1 DFQATT and CDR2 SNEGSKA (reference sequence). This CDR3 spans 17 amino acids. Here the CDR3 DNA reads TGCAGTGCTAGTGATGGGACGGGCGCGGCATATTACAATGAGCAGTTCTTC. Amino acids: CSASDGTGAAYYNEQFF.

This chain links TRBV12-3 or TRBV12-4 with TRBJ1-4; unclear D gene. The CDR3 consists of 12 residues. V was cut by 6 bases and J by 7 bases, with 9 bases left in between. The CDR3 bases are TGTGCCAGCAGCCGACACGCTGAAAAACTGTTTTTT. Translating it yields CASSRHAEKLFF.

This clonotype occurred many times. CDR3 region: CSARGTSGSGVSNEQFF. In nucleotides, the CDR3 is TGCAGTGCTCGCGGGACTAGCGGTTCAGGGGTTAGCAATGAGCAGTTCTTC. The chain has TRBV20-1 and TRBJ2-1, with TRBD2 identical over 11 bases. Germline-derived CDR1 and CDR2 are DFQATT and SNEGSKA (reference sequence). The V gene end was trimmed by 5 bases and the J gene end by 6 bases; junction bases not matched to a gene: 15. CDR3 length equals 17 residues.

This clonotype came up many times. This chain joins TRBV2 and TRBJ2-5, with 7 bases matching TRBD1. V lost 4 bases to trimming and J lost 5 bases; unmatched junction nucleotides: 7. CDR3 size: 14 residues. CDR1 is SNHLY and CDR2 is FYNNEI in the germline V gene. DNA of the CDR3: TGTGCCAGCAGTGCGGACAGGATCGTGGAGACCCAGTACTTC. It encodes CASSADRIVETQYF.

The chain is built from TRBV27 and TRBJ2-4, with 10 bases that match TRBD2. CDR1 is MNHEY, CDR2 SMNVEV, per germline (reference sequence). Trimming took 5 bases from V and 2 from J; bases not matched to a gene: 6. CDR3 length: 16 amino acids. The CDR3 reads CASSGLAGVTKNIQYF. The CDR3 nucleotides are TGTGCCAGCAGTGGCCTAGCGGGAGTAACCAAAAACATTCAGTACTTC.

This clonotype has only one observation. The chain has TRBV20-1 and TRBJ2-7, with 10 bases identical to TRBD1. The CDR3 loop spans 12 amino acids. Trimming at V came to 7 bases and at J to 5 bases, leaving 5 bases not matched to a gene. Germline loops: CDR1 DFQATT, CDR2 SNEGSKA (reference sequence). As DNA, the CDR3 is TGCAGTGTTTCGACAGGGGGCCACGAGCAGTACTTC. This translates into CSVSTGGHEQYF.

This clonotype was detected ten times or more. The chain links TRBV28 to TRBJ2-7; D unresolved. The CDR3 has 11 residues. With 7 bases removed from V and 3 bases from J, the gap between germline ends came to 7 bases. From germline, CDR1 is MDHEN and CDR2 SYDVKM. DNA for the CDR3: TGTGCCAGCATGGAAGACTACGAGCAGTACTTC. This encodes CASMEDYEQYF.

This clonotype was seen many times. This CDR3 reads CASSFITSGGAPYTQYF. CDR3 in DNA: TGTGCCAGCAGCTTCATTACGAGCGGGGGGGCCCCATATACGCAGTATTTT. The chain combines TRBV11-1 with TRBJ2-3; 10 nucleotides align to TRBD2. Germline loops: CDR1 SGHAT, CDR2 FQDESV (reference sequence). The V gene end was trimmed by 3 bases and the J gene end by 7 bases; junction bases not matched to a gene: 13. CDR3 size: 17 residues.

This clonotype showed up just once. At one of its ends the junction is not consistent with the germline gene, which may arise from a read error. V gene TRBV2 combines with J gene TRBJ1-3; D is perhaps TRBD1 (6 bases). The CDR3 loop spans 14 amino acids. Germline assignment: CDR1 SNHLY and CDR2 FYNNEI. In nucleotides, the CDR3 is TGTGCCAGGGAGGACAGAACCTCTGGAAACGCCATATATTTT. Translated, it gives CAREDRTSGNAIYF.

The table lists this clonotype with a few counts. This chain joins TRBV5-1 and TRBJ1-5; D unresolved. The V and J ends lost 1 base and 1 base respectively, with 12 bases between them. CDR1 is SGHRS, CDR2 YFSETQ, per germline. CDR3 length: 16 amino acids. CDR3 sequence: CASSLRPGMSNQPQHF. The CDR3 region has the DNA TGCGCCAGCAGCTTGAGACCGGGCATGAGCAATCAGCCCCAGCATTTT. The whole variable domain, remainder taken from reference TRBV5-1 and TRBJ1-5, is KAGVTQTPRYLIKTRGQQVTLSCSPISGHRSVSWYQQTPGQGLQFLFEYFSETQRNKGNFPGRFSGRQFSNSRSEMNVSTLELGDSALYLCASSLRPGMSNQPQHFGDGTRLSIL.

The V gene is TRBV12-3 or TRBV12-4, the J gene TRBJ2-5; D uncertain. The length of the CDR3 is 16 residues. The V end lost 5 bases, the J end lost 3 bases, and 19 bases lay between the germline ends. DNA of the CDR3: TGTGCCAGCAGTCCAACGAGAAATACAGAGGAAGAGACCCAGTACTTC. Translated: CASSPTRNTEEETQYF.